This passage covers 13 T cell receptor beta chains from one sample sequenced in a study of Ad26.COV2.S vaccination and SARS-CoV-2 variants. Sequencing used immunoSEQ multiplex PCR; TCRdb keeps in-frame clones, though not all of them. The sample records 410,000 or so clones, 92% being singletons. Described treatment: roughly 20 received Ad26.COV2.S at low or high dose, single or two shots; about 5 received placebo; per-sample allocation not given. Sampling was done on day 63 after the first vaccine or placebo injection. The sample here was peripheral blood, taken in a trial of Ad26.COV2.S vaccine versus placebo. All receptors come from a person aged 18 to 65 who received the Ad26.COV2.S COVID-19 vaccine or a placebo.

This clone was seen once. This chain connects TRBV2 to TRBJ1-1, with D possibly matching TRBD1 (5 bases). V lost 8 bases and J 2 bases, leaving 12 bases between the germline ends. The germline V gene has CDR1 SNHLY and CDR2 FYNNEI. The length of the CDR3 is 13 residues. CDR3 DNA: TGTGCCAGCGGACGGGGCCTAAACACTGAAGCTTTCTTT. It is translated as CASGRGLNTEAFF.

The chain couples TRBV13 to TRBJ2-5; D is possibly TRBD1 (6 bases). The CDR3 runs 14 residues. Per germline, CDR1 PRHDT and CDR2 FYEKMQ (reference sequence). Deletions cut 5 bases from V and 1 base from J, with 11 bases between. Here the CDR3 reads CASSKQGAQETQYF. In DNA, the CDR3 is TGTGCCAGCAGCAAACAGGGAGCCCAAGAGACCCAGTACTTC. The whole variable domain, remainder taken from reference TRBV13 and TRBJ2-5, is AAGVIQSPRHLIKEKRETATLKCYPIPRHDTVYWYQQGPGQDPQFLISFYEKMQSDKGSIPDRFSAQQFSDYHSELNMSSLELGDSALYFCASSKQGAQETQYFGPGTRLLVL.

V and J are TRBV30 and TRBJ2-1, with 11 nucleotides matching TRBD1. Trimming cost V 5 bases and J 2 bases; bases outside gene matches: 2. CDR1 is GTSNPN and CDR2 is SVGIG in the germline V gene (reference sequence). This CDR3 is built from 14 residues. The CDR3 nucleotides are TGTGCCTGGGAGGGACAGGGGGCCTACAATGAGCAGTTCTTC. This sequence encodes CAWEGQGAYNEQFF.

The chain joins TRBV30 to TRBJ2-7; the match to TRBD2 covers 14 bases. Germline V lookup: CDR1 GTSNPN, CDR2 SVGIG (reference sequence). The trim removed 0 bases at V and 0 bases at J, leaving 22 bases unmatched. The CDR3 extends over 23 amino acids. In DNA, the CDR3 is TGTGCCTGGAGTGTACTCCCCGGAAAGACAGGGGGACTAGCGGGGGTGAGCTCCTACGAGCAGTACTTC. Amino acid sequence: CAWSVLPGKTGGLAGVSSYEQYF.

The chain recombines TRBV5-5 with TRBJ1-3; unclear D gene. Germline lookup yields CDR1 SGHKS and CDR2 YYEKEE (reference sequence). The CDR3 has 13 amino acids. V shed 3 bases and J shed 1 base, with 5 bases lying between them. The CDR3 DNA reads TGTGCCAGCAGCTACAATTCTGGAAACACCATATATTTT. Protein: CASSYNSGNTIYF.

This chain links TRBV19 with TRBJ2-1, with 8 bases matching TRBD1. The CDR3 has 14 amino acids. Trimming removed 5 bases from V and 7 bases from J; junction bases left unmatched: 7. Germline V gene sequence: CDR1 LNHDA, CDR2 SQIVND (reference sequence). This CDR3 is CASSSDRAVNEQFF. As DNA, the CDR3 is TGTGCCAGTAGTTCGGACAGGGCAGTAAATGAGCAGTTCTTC.

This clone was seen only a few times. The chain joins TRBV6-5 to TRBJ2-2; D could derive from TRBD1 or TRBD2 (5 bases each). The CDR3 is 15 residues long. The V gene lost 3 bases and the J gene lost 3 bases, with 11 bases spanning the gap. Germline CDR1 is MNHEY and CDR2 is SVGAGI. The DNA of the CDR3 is TGTGCCAGCAGTTATCATCTGGGGGACACCGGGGAGCTGTTTTTT. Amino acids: CASSYHLGDTGELFF.

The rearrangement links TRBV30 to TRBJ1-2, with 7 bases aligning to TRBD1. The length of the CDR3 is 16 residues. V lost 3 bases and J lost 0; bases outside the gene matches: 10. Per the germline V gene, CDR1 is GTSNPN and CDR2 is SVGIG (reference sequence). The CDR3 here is CAWRIPGQPSNYGYTF. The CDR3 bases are TGTGCCTGGAGGATACCGGGACAGCCTTCTAACTATGGCTACACCTTC.

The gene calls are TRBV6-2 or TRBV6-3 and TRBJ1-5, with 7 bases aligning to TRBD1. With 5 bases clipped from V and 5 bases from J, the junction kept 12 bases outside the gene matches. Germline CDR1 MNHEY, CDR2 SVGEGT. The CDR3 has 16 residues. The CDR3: CASSPRQGKRDQPQHF. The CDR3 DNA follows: TGTGCCAGCAGTCCAAGACAGGGTAAAAGGGATCAGCCCCAGCATTTT.

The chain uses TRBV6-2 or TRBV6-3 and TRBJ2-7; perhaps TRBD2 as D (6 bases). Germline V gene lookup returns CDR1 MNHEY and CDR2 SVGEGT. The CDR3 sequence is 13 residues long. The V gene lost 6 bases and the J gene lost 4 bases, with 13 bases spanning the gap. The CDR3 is CASSLGGVYEQYF. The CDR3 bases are TGTGCCAGCAGCCTGGGCGGGGTATACGAGCAGTACTTC.

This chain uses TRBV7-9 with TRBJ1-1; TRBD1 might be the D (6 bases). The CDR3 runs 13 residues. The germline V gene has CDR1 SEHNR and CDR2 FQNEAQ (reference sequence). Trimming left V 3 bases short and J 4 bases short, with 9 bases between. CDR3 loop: CASSFWGRTEAFF. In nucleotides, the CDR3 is TGTGCCAGCAGCTTCTGGGGGCGCACTGAAGCTTTCTTT.

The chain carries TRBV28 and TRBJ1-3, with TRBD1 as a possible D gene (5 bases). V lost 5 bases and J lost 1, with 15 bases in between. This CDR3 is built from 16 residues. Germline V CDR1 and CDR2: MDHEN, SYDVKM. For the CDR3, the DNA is TGTGCCAGCAGTCGCCAAGACAGCGATTCTGGAAACACCATATATTTT. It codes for CASSRQDSDSGNTIYF.

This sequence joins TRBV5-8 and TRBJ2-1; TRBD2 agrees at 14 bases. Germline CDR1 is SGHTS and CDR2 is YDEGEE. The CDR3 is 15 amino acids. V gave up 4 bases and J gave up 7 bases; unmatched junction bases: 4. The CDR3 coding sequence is TGTGCCAGCAGCCGGACTAGCGGGGGGTCAAATGAGCAGTTCTTC. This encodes CASSRTSGGSNEQFF.